This TCR beta chain was recovered during a study of blood T cell repertoires in COVID-19. About the study: The cDNA or gDNA used as material had been derived from T cells, B-cell-depleted T cells, or PBMCs.

Sequencing used immunoSEQ multiplex PCR; TCRdb keeps in-frame clones, though not all of them. The sample lists more than 20,000 clones, roughly nine tenths occurring once. Germline assignment: CDR1 GTSNPN and CDR2 SVGIG (reference sequence). The V and J ends lost 2 bases and 2 bases respectively, with 6 bases between them. The CDR3 covers 12 residues. The TCR originated in a human donor with active COVID-19. The donor label of this sample is uncertain. The sequenced sample was peripheral blood. The rearrangement joins TRBV30 to TRBJ1-2, with D possibly TRBD1 on 6 matching bases. This chain's CDR3 is CAWSTGNYGYTF. In DNA form, the CDR3 reads TGTGCCTGGAGTACAGGGAACTATGGCTACACCTTC. The entire variable domain, with the rest obtained from reference TRBV30 and TRBJ1-2, is as follows: SQTIHQWPATLVQPVGSPLSLECTVEGTSNPNLYWYRQAAGRGLQLLFYSVGIGQISSEVPQNLSASRPQDRQFILSSKKLLLSDSGFYLCAWSTGNYGYTFGSGTRLTVV.